The clone carrying this TCR beta chain was counted only a few times. This sample is drawn from a study of regulatory and conventional T cells in RAG deficiency. CDR1 and CDR2 from the germline V gene are MNHEY and SMNVEV (reference sequence). Trimming pared 5 bases from V and 9 bases from J, leaving 20 bases between. The CDR3 is 15 residues long. Genomic DNA came from blood regulatory T cells gated CD4+ CD25-high CD127-low. Sequenced by immunoSEQ multiplex PCR; TCRdb stores in-frame clones only, minus some. The sample gives over 10,000 clones, approximately 93% of which show up once; less than 1.5% is in the top ten. The same sample was also used in a study of regulatory T cells. This second study notes: The primer mix had 52 TRBV and 13 TRBJ primers.

This TCR derives from a human donor in good health. What was sequenced was CD127- CD25+ CD4+ Tregs sorted from blood. The chain carries TRBV27 and TRBJ2-1; a weak D match, TRBD1 (5 bases). As DNA, the CDR3 is TGTGCCAGCAGTCTCGTCCCTAAAGGGGCCGGTGAGCAGTTCTTC. Translating it yields CASSLVPKGAGEQFF.